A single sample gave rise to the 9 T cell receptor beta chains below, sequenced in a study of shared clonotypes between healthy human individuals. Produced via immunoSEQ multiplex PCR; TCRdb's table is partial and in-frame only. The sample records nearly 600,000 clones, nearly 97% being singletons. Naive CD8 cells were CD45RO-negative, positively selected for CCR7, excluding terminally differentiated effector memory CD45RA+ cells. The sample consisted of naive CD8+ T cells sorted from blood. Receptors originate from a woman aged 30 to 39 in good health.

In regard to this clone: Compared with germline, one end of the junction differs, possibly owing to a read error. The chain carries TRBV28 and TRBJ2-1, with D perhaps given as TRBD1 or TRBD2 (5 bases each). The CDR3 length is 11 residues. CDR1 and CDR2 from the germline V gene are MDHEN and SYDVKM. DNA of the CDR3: TGTGCCAGCAGTTTCGGGGCAGAGCCAATCTTC. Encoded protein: CASSFGAEPIF.

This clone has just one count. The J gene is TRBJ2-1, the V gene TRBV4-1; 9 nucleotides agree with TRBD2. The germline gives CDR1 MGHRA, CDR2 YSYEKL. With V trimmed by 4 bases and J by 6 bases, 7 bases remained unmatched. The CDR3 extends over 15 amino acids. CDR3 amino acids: CASSPLLGLANEQFF. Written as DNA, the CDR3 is TGCGCCAGCAGCCCCCTCCTGGGACTAGCCAATGAGCAGTTCTTC.

CDR3 in DNA: TGTGCCAGCAGCTTAAGTGGTGTTGAGCAGTACTTC. Its translation: CASSLSGVEQYF. V is TRBV13 and J is TRBJ2-5; no clear D gene. Looked up from germline, CDR1 is PRHDT and CDR2 is FYEKMQ (reference sequence). The CDR3 has 12 amino acids. V was trimmed by 2 bases and J by 11 bases, leaving 12 bases between them.

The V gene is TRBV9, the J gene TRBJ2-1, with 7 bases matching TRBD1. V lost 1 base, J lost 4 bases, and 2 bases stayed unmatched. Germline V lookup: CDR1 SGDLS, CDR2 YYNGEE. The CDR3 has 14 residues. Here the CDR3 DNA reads TGTGCCAGCAGCGTAACAGGGGAGTACAATGAGCAGTTCTTC. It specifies CASSVTGEYNEQFF.

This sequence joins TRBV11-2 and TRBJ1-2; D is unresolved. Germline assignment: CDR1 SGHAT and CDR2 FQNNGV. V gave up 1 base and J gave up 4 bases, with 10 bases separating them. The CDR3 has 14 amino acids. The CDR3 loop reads CASSLVTGGYGYTF. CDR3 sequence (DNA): TGTGCCAGCAGCTTAGTGACGGGAGGCTATGGCTACACCTTC.

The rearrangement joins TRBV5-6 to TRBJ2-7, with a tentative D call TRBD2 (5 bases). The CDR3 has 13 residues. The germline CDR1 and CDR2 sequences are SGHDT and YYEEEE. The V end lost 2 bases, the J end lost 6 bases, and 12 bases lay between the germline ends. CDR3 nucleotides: TGTGCCAGCAGCTTACTAGTTTCTGGCGAGCAGTACTTC. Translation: CASSLLVSGEQYF.

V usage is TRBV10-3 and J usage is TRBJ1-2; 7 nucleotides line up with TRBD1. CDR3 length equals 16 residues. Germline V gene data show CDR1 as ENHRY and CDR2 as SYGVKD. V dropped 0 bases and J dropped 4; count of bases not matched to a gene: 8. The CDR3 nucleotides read TGTGCCATCAGTGAGTCTGTGTCAGGGGGTCCCTATGGCTACACCTTC. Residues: CAISESVSGGPYGYTF.

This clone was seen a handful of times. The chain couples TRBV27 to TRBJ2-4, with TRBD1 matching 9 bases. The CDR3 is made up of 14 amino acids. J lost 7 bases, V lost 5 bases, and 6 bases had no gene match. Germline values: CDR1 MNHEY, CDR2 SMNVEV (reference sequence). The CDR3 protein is CASSPGTGSNIQYF. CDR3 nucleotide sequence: TGTGCCAGCAGTCCCGGGACAGGGTCCAACATTCAGTACTTC.

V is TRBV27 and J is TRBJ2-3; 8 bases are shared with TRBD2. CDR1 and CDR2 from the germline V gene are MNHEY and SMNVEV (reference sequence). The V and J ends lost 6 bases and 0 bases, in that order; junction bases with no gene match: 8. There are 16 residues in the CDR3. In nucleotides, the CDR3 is TGTGCCAGCAGCCAGACGGGGGGGCTAAGCACAGATACGCAGTATTTT. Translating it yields CASSQTGGLSTDTQYF.